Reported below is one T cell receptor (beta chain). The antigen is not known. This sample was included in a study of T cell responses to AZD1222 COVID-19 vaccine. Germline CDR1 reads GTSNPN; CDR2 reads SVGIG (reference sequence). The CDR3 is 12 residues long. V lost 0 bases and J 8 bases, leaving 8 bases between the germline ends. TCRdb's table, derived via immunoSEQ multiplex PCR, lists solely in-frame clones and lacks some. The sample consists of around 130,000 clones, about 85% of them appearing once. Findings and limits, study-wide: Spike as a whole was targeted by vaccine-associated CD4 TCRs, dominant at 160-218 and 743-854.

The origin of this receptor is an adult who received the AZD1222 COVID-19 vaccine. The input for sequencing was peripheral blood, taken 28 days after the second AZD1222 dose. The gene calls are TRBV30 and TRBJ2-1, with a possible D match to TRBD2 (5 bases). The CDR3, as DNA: TGTGCCTGGAGTGTACTTAGCGATGAGCAGTTCTTC. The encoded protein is CAWSVLSDEQFF. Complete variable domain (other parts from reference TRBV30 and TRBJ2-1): SQTIHQWPATLVQPVGSPLSLECTVEGTSNPNLYWYRQAAGRGLQLLFYSVGIGQISSEVPQNLSASRPQDRQFILSSKKLLLSDSGFYLCAWSVLSDEQFFGPGTRLTVL.